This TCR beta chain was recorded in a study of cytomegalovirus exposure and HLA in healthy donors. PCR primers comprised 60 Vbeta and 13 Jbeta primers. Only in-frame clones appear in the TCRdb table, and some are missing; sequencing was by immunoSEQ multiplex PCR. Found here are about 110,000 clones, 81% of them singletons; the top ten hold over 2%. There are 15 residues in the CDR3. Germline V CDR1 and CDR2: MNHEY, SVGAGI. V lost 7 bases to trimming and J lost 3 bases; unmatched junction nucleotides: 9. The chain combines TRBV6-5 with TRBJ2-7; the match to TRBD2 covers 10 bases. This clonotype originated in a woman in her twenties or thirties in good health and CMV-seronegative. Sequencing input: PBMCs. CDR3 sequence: CASTPSGSGSYEQYF. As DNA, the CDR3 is TGTGCCAGCACCCCTAGCGGGAGTGGGAGCTACGAGCAGTACTTC.